This is a list of T cell receptor beta chains from one sample in a study of blood T cell repertoires in COVID-19. Only in-frame clones appear in the TCRdb table, and some are missing; sequencing was by immunoSEQ multiplex PCR. The table records about 170,000 clones, around 80% of them present only once. The sequencing input was PBMCs or T cells enriched from blood (not recorded which). Receptor source: a woman aged 50 to 65 in a cohort exposed to, infected with or recovered from COVID-19 (not recorded which). Both conserved end residues are part of each CDR3. The order of the fields is V gene, CDR3 protein.

TRBV10-3 | CATGQGANEKLFF
TRBV12-3/TRBV12-4 | CASRLTGFSYTF
TRBV7-9 | CASSKGQGEAFF
TRBV28 | CASSWTSGGYNEQFF
TRBV27 | CASSPGQSNQPQHF
TRBV29-1 | CSVGQGKSYNEQFF
TRBV6-5 | CASTLQGSYNEQFF
TRBV27 | CASSSGVEGYTF
TRBV5-1 | CASSDEDEKLFF
TRBV19 | CASSRGGTRGYTEAFF
TRBV30 | CACTPVGVAGAYEQYF
TRBV9 | CASSAGGHPTYEQYF
TRBV12-3/TRBV12-4 | CASSPVTSTIYF
TRBV5-1 | CASSLGLEAFF
TRBV5-1 | CASSLGTSPYEQYF
TRBV20-1 | CSASTNYEQYF
TRBV27 | CASSFGRGTNSPLHF
TRBV28 | CASSWTGKPQETQYF
TRBV7-2 | CASSLDSGNQPQHF
TRBV11-3 | CASSLGGGGEAFF
TRBV28 | CASSPLNTEAFF
TRBV27 | CATWGGSWTGELFF
TRBV19 | CASSRGSGDEQFF